The clone carrying this T cell receptor (beta chain) was found many times. Its cognate antigen is unknown. These data come from a study of molecular identifiers for immune sequencing clone quantification. The overall study: Five portions were made in replicates from RNA of roughly 20,000 or 100,000 naive CD8 cells, and four underwent sequencing. Notes on the study in general: Spiked-in Jurkat TCR RNA corresponding to one cell was reported as detectable against approximately 1 million naive cells. In CMV-specific effectors, clones above 20 copies held over 99% of molecules; naive, under 1%.

This CDR3 has 12 amino acids. Per germline, CDR1 MNHEY and CDR2 SVGAGI. V was cut by 6 bases and J by 2 bases, with 6 bases left in between. For bulk TCR libraries, previously described methods and listed TCR primers were used. TCRdb re-analysed the PCR reads in MiXCR, keeping a single row per CDR3 protein. The table has about 330,000 distinct CDR3 sequences, 24% seen once. The chain links TRBV6-5 to TRBJ2-3; maybe TRBD1 (5 bases). The sequenced sample was naive CD8+ T cells from blood, with Jurkat cell RNA spiked in. Regarding subset: FACS-sorted CD8+CD4-CCR7+CD45RA+ naive T cells. The sequence was obtained from a human donor in good health. Some libraries in this study had Jurkat cell RNA spiked in. CDR3 sequence: CASRTVTDTQYF. CDR3 bases: TGTGCCAGCAGGACAGTCACAGATACGCAGTATTTT.